The present T cell receptor beta chain was sequenced within a study of blood T cell repertoires in COVID-19. Donors in Cohort 3 counted as recovered after two negative PCRs, clearance, or symptom resolution. Sequencing used immunoSEQ multiplex PCR; TCRdb keeps in-frame clones, though not all of them. The sample has roughly 200,000 clones, 85% seen once; the top ten hold 18%. The receptor was derived from a man in his forties who had recovered from COVID-19. Material: PBMCs or T cells enriched from blood (not recorded which).

The CDR3 loop reads CASSQSDRASYNEQFF. The CDR3 bases are TGTGCCAGCAGCCAATCCGACAGGGCATCCTACAATGAGCAGTTCTTC. The rearrangement joins TRBV4-2 to TRBJ2-1; 7 positions match TRBD1. V was clipped by 2 bases and J by 1 base; unmatched bases: 5. The CDR3 has 16 amino acids. Germline-derived CDR1 and CDR2 are LGHNA and YNFKEQ.